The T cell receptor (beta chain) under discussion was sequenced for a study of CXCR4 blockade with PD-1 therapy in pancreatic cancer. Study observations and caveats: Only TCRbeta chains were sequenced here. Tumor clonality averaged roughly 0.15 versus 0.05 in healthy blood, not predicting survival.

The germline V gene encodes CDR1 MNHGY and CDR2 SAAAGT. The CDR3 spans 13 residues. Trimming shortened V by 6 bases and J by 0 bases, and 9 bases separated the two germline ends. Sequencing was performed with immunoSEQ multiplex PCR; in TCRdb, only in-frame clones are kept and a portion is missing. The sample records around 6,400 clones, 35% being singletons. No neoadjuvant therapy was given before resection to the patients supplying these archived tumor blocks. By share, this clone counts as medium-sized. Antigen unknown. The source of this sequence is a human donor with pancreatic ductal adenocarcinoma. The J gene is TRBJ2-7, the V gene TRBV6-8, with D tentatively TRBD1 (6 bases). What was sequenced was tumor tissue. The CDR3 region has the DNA TGTGCCAGCAGCAGACAGGCCTCCTACGAGCAGTACTTC. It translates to CASSRQASYEQYF.